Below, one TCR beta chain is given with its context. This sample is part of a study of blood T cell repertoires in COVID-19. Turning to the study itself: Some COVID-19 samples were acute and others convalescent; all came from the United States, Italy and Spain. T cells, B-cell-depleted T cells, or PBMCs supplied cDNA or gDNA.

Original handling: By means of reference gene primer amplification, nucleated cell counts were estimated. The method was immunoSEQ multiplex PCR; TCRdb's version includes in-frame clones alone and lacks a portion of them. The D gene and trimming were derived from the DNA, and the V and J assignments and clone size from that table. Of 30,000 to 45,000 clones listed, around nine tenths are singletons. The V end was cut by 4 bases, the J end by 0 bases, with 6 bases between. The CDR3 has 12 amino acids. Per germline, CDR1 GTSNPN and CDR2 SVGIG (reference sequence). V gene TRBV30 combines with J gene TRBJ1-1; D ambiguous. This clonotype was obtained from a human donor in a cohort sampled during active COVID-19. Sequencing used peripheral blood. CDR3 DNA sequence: TGTGCCTGGAAAATTATGAACACTGAAGCTTTCTTT. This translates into CAWKIMNTEAFF.